The text below deals with one T cell receptor beta chain. This entry comes from a study of blood T cell repertoires in COVID-19. In the study overall: The samples span acute and convalescent COVID-19 from the United States, Italy and Spain. T cells, B-cell-depleted T cells, or PBMCs supplied cDNA or gDNA.

Adults between roughly 18 and 95 years of age took part from fewer than 30 US areas. Allocation to cohorts depended on clinical history reported by the participants. Here immunoSEQ multiplex PCR was the method, and the copy in TCRdb shows in-frame clones only, minus some. The sample has 200,000 to 250,000 clones, more than 70% seen once. CDR1 SGHAT and CDR2 FQDESV come from the germline V gene (reference sequence). Trimming at V came to 4 bases and at J to 4 bases, leaving 1 base not matched to a gene. The CDR3 is 15 residues long. The source of this sequence is a woman aged 45-60 years who had recovered from COVID-19. Sample: PBMCs or T cells enriched from blood (not recorded which). This rearrangement joins TRBV11-1 to TRBJ2-1; 13 nucleotides line up with TRBD2. CDR3 sequence: CASSSGLAGYNEQFF. The CDR3 nucleotides are TGTGCCAGCAGCTCGGGACTAGCGGGATACAATGAGCAGTTCTTC.